This T cell receptor beta chain was found in a study of response to subunit inactivated influenza vaccine. Study results and limitations: With each seasonal influenza vaccination, the authors suggested, few new T cells are recruited.

TCRdb independently ran MiXCR on the RT-PCR reads; one entry per CDR3 protein. The sample lists about 520,000 distinct CDR3 sequences; approximately 7.8% were seen once. Germline V CDR1 and CDR2: SGHTA, FQGNSA. This CDR3 has 14 amino acids. Trimming shortened V by 4 bases and J by 6 bases, and 14 bases separated the two germline ends. Details on this clonotype: No antigen is known for it.

The chain links TRBV7-2 to TRBJ2-3; maybe TRBD2 (6 bases). The sequences come from PBMCs from blood, collected less than 25 months after vaccination. The clonotype originates from a man aged 45 to 75 who received an inactivated influenza vaccine. The CDR3 here is CASSSGGFSDTQYF. The CDR3 nucleotides read TGTGCCAGCAGCTCTGGGGGGTTCTCCGATACGCAGTATTTT.